A single sample is the source of the 5 T cell receptor beta chains below, sequenced in a study of T-cell memory formation after mild COVID-19. TCRdb redid the calling of the 5' RACE reads with MiXCR, one entry per CDR3 protein. The sample holds some 120,000 distinct CDR3 sequences, roughly 15% seen once. The sequenced sample was PBMCs or a T cell subset sorted from them (not recorded which). The receptors stem from an adult woman who had mild COVID-19 (a few samples of this study predate the infection). Cell type and time point are not known.

Turning to this clonotype: Just one base apart from a much larger clone, this may be a read error. The V gene is TRBV11-2, the J gene TRBJ1-4; D is undetermined. With 3 bases removed from V and 7 bases from J, the gap between germline ends came to 12 bases. CDR3 length: 14 amino acids. Germline V gene data show CDR1 as SGHAT and CDR2 as FQNNGV. CDR3 loop: CASSFDPPPEKLFF. In nucleotides, the CDR3 is TGTGCCAGCAGCTTCGATCCTCCACCTGAAAAACTGTTTTTT.

This clonotype was counted only a few times. Written as DNA, the CDR3 is TGTGCCAGCAGCTTAGGACACTCTAACTATGGCTACACCTTC. It yields the protein CASSLGHSNYGYTF. This sequence joins TRBV7-9 and TRBJ1-2, with D unresolved. Germline V CDR1 and CDR2: SEHNR, FQNEAQ (reference sequence). The CDR3 loop spans 14 amino acids. V was pared by 1 base and J by 0 bases, with 6 bases between.

This clonotype was observed a handful of times. The chain links TRBV5-6 to TRBJ2-5; D unresolved. The germline V gene encodes CDR1 SGHDT and CDR2 YYEEEE. Deletions cut 4 bases from V and 7 bases from J, with 17 bases between. This CDR3 is built from 14 residues. The CDR3 coding sequence is TGTGCCAGCAGCCCTATACAGTCCCCAGGGACCCAGTACTTC. Translation: CASSPIQSPGTQYF.

The chain uses TRBV3-1 and TRBJ1-4, with D possibly TRBD1 on 5 matching bases. The CDR3 runs to 15 residues. Germline V gene sequence: CDR1 LGHDT, CDR2 YNNKEL (reference sequence). V gave up 1 base and J gave up 10 bases, with 16 bases separating them. CDR3 amino acids: CASSQVGTGDGKLFF. CDR3 DNA sequence: TGTGCCAGCAGCCAAGTCGGGACGGGTGATGGAAAACTGTTTTTT.

This clonotype occurred a few times. The genes are TRBV12-3 or TRBV12-4 and TRBJ2-1, with TRBD2 as a possible D gene (5 bases). The CDR3 has 16 amino acids. Trimming removed 4 bases from V and 2 bases from J, with 15 bases in between. The CDR3 nucleotides are TGTGCCAGCAGTTCCCCTAGAGGGCGACCCTACAATGAGCAGTTCTTC. Amino acid sequence: CASSSPRGRPYNEQFF.